This T cell receptor (beta chain) was found in a study of blood T cell repertoires in COVID-19. About the research overall: The study drew acute and convalescent COVID-19 samples from the United States, Italy and Spain. PBMCs, B-cell-depleted T cells, or T cells were the source of the cDNA or gDNA that made up the material.

CDR1 is MGHDK, CDR2 SYGVNS, per germline. V lost 3 bases and J 2 bases, leaving 13 bases between the germline ends. The CDR3 extends over 15 amino acids. Original data processing: The authors estimated nucleated cell counts from reference gene primer amplification. Here immunoSEQ multiplex PCR was the method, and the copy in TCRdb shows in-frame clones only, minus some. V, J and clone size reflect that table, while D and trimming were determined from the DNA. The table shows 28,000 or so clones, with about 88% occurring only once. Sequences were obtained from peripheral blood. This sequence was found in a woman aged 50 to 60 with active COVID-19. The J gene is TRBJ1-2, the V gene TRBV25-1; D is possibly TRBD1 (6 bases). The DNA of the CDR3 is TGTGCCAGCAGTGAGGTTACAGGGAAGAACTATGGCTACACCTTC. It codes for CASSEVTGKNYGYTF.